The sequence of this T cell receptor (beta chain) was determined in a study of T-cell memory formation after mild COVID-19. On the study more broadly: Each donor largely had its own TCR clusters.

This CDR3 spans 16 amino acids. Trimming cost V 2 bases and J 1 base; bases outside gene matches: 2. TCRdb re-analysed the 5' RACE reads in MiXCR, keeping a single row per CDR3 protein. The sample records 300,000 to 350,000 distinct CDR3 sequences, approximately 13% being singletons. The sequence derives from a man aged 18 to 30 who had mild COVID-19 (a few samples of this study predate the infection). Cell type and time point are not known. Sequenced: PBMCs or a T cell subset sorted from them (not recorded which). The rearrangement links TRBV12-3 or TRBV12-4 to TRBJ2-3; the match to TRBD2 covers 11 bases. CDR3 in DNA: TGTGCCAGCAGTTTACCTAGCGGGGGGCGCACAGATACGCAGTATTTT. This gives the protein CASSLPSGGRTDTQYF.